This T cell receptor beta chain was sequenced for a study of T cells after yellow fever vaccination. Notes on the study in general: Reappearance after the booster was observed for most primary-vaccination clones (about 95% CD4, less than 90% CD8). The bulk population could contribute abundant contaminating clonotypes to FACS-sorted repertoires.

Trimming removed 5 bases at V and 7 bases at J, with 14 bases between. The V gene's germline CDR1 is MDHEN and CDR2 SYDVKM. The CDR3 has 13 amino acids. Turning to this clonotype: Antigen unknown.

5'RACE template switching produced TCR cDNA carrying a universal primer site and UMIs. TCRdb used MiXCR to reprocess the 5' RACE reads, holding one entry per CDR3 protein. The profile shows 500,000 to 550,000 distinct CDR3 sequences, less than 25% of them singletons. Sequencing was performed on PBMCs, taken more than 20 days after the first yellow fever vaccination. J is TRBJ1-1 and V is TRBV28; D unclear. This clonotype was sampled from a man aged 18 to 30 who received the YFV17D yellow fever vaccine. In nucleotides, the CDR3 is TGTGCCAGCAGTGAAGTGGTACTGGATGAAGCTTTCTTT. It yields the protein CASSEVVLDEAFF. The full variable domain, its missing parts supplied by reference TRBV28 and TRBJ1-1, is DVKVTQSSRYLVKRTGEKVFLECVQDMDHENMFWYRQDPGLGLRLIYFSYDVKMKEKGDIPEGYSVSREKKERFSLILESASTNQTSMYLCASSEVVLDEAFFGQGTRLTVV.